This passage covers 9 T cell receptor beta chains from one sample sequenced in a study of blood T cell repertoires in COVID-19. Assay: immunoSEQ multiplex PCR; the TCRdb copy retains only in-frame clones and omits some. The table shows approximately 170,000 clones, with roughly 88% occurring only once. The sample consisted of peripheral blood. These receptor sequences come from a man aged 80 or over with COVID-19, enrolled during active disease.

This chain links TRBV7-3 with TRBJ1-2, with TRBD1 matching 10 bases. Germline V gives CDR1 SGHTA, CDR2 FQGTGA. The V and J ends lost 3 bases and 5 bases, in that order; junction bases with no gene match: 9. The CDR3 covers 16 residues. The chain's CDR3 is CASSLGDRGGAYGYTF. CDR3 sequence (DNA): TGTGCCAGCAGCTTGGGGGACAGGGGTGGGGCATATGGCTACACCTTC.

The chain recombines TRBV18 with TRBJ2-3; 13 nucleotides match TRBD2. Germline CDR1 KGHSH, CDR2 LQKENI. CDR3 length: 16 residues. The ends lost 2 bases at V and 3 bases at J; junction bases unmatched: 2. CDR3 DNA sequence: TGTGCCAGCTCACCAGGGACTAGCGGGGAGACAGATACGCAGTATTTT. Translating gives CASSPGTSGETDTQYF.

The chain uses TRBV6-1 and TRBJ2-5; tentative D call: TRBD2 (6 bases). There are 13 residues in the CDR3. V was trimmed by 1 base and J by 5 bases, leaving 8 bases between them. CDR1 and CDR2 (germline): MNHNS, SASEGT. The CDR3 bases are TGTGCCAGCAGTGAAGGACTAGGTGAGACCCAGTACTTC. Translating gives CASSEGLGETQYF.

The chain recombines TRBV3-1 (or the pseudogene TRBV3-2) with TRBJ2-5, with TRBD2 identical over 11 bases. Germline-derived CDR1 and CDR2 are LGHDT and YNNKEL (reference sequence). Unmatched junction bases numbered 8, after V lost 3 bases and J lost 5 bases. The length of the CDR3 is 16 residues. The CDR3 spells CASSQAGLAVSETQYF. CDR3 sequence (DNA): TGTGCCAGCAGCCAGGCGGGACTAGCGGTCTCCGAGACCCAGTACTTC.

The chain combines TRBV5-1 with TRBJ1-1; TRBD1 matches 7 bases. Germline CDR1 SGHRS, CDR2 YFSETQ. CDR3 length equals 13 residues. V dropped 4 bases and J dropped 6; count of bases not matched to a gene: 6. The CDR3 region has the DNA TGCGCCAGCAGCCAAGACAGGGTGGCTGAAGCTTTCTTT. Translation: CASSQDRVAEAFF.

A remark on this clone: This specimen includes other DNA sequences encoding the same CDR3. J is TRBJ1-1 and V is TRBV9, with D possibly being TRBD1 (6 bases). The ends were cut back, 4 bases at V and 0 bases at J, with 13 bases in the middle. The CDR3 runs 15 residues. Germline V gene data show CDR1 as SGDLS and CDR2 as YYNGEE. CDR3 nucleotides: TGTGCCAGCAGCCCTCGGGGGGGCTTGAACACTGAAGCTTTCTTT. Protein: CASSPRGGLNTEAFF.

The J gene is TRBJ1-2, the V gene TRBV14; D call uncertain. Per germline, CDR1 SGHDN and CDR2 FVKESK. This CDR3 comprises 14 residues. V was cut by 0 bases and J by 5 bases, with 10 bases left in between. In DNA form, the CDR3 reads TGTGCCAGCAGCCAAGAAAAGAGCCGTTATGGCTACACCTTC. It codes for CASSQEKSRYGYTF.

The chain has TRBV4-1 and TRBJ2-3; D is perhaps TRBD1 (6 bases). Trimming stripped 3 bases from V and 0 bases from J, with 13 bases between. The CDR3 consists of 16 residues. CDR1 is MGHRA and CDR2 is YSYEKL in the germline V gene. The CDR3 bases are TGCGCCAGCAGCCAGGTGTCTGGACAGAGCACAGATACGCAGTATTTT. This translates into CASSQVSGQSTDTQYF.

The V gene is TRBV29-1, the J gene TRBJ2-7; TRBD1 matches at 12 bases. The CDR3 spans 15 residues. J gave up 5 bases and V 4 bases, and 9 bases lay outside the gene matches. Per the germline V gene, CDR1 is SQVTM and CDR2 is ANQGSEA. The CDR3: CSVGPGTGGFDEQYF. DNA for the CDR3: TGCAGCGTTGGGCCAGGGACAGGGGGCTTCGACGAGCAGTACTTC.